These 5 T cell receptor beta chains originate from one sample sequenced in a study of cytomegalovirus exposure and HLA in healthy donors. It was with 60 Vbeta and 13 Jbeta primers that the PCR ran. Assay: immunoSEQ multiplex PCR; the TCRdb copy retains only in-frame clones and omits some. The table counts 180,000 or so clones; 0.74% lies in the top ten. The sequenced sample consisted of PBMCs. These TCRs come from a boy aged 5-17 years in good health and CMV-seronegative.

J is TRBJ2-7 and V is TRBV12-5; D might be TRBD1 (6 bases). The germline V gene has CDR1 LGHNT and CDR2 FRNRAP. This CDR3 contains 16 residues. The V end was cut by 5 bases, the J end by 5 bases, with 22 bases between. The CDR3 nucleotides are TGTGCTAGTGGTCGCCGTACATCGGGACAAGGCCACGAGCAGTACTTC. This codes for CASGRRTSGQGHEQYF.

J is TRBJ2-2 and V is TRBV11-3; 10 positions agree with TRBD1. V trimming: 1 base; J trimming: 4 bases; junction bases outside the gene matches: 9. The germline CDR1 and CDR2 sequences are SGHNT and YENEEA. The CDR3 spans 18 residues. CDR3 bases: TGTGCCAGCAGCTTAGGCGCCTTCGGGACAGGGGTCACCGGGGAGCTGTTTTTT. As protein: CASSLGAFGTGVTGELFF.

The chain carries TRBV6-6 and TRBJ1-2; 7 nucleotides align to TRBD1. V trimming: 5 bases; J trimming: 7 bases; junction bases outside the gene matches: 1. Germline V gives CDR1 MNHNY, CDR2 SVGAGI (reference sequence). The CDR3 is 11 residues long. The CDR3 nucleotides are TGTGCCAGCAGTACAGGGGTTGGCTACACCTTC. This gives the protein CASSTGVGYTF.

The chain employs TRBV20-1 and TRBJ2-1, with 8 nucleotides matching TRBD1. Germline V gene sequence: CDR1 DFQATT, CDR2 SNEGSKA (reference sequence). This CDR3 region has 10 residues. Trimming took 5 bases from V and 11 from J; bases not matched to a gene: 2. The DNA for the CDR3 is TGCAGTGCTGGACAGGGTAAGCAGTTCTTC. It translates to CSAGQGKQFF.

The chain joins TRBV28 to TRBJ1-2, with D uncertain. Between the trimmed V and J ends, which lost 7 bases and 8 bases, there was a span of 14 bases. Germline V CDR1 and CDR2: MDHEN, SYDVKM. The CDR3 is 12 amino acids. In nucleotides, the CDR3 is TGTGCCAGCACAAGCGATTCTAGGGGCTACACCTTC. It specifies CASTSDSRGYTF.